This T cell receptor (beta chain) is from a study of metastatic and nonmetastatic thyroid tumors. Study-wide background: Across blood and tumor or nodule tissue, repertoires from malignant and benign thyroid patients were compared with one another. Study findings and constraints: Benign nodules reportedly had significantly lower TCR beta diversity than malignant thyroid tumors in blood and tumor.

This clone has only one observation. As yet, its antigen is unknown. The CDR3 is 16 amino acids. The trim removed 7 bases at V and 9 bases at J, leaving 15 bases unmatched. Germline V gene lookup returns CDR1 SGHAT and CDR2 FQNNGV. No treatment had been given to any patient before thyroid surgery. Authors' processing steps: Construction of a distant-metastasis classifier for papillary thyroid cancer relied on CDR3 differences across clinicopathological groups. TCRdb used MiXCR to call clones anew from the PCR reads. The V and J calls follow TCRdb's processing rather than the paper's. The sample comprises approximately 35,000 clones, 15% of which are singletons, and 15% to 20% rests with the top ten.

The sequence was collected from a male donor with papillary thyroid cancer or a benign thyroid nodule (not recorded which). Some clones in this sample may be carry-over from other donors' samples. The chain is built from TRBV11-2 and TRBJ2-1, with 10 bases aligning to TRBD2. The sequencing input was blood. The CDR3 region has the DNA TGTGCCAGCATCCCCCTTGGGTCTAGCGGGAGCGGTGAGCAGTTCTTC. It yields the protein CASIPLGSSGSGEQFF. Variable domain in full (rest from reference TRBV11-2 and TRBJ2-1): EAGVAQSPRYKIIEKRQSVAFWCNPISGHATLYWYQQILGQGPKLLIQFQNNGVVDDSQLPKDRFSAERLKGVDSTLKIQPAKLEDSAVYLCASIPLGSSGSGEQFFGPGTRLTVL.